These T cell receptor beta chains were read from a single sample in a study of blood T cell repertoires in COVID-19. The repertoire was sequenced with immunoSEQ multiplex PCR; TCRdb's copy has only in-frame clones and lacks some. The sample has around 270,000 clones, about 89% seen once. The sample consisted of peripheral blood. The receptors shown here come from a man aged 35 to 55 who had recovered from COVID-19. Both conserved end residues are part of each CDR3. The order of the fields is D gene, CDR3 length, clone size, V gene, J gene, CDR3 protein, CDR3 DNA. A D gene is named only where the DNA matches it firmly. Rows give clone size only sometimes, using once, few, many, or a class for an expanded clone.

d_gene: NA
len: 14
abundance: NA
v_gene: TRBV19
j_gene: TRBJ2-1
CDR3aa: CASSRESPTNEQFF
CDR3nt: TGTGCCAGTAGTCGGGAGTCTCCCACTAATGAGCAGTTCTTC

d_gene: NA
len: 15
abundance: NA
v_gene: TRBV6-5
j_gene: TRBJ1-1
CDR3aa: CASTPGGRTNTEAFF
CDR3nt: TGTGCCAGCACTCCGGGGGGCCGGACGAACACTGAAGCTTTCTTT

d_gene: NA
len: 15
abundance: NA
v_gene: TRBV7-2
j_gene: TRBJ1-6
CDR3aa: CASSSPGTYNSPLHF
CDR3nt: TGTGCCAGCAGCTCACCCGGGACTTATAATTCACCCCTCCACTTT

d_gene: TRBD1
len: 14
abundance: NA
v_gene: TRBV2
j_gene: TRBJ2-7
CDR3aa: CASVTGTGLREQYF
CDR3nt: TGTGCCAGCGTGACCGGGACAGGTCTCCGCGAGCAGTACTTC

d_gene: TRBD1
len: 16
abundance: NA
v_gene: TRBV24-1
j_gene: TRBJ2-1
CDR3aa: CATSDRTGGGINEQFF
CDR3nt: TGTGCCACCAGTGATCGAACAGGGGGCGGCATCAATGAGCAGTTCTTC

d_gene: TRBD1
len: 16
abundance: NA
v_gene: TRBV11-2
j_gene: TRBJ1-4
CDR3aa: CASSLSGTVKGEKLFF
CDR3nt: TGTGCCAGCAGCTTATCGGGGACAGTCAAAGGAGAAAAACTGTTTTTT

d_gene: TRBD1
len: 12
abundance: NA
v_gene: TRBV10-3
j_gene: TRBJ2-2
CDR3aa: CAISQGAGELFF
CDR3nt: TGTGCCATCAGTCAGGGGGCTGGGGAGCTGTTTTTT

d_gene: TRBD2
len: 14
abundance: NA
v_gene: TRBV2
j_gene: TRBJ2-4
CDR3aa: CASRRGLDGNIQYF
CDR3nt: TGTGCCAGCAGACGGGGACTAGACGGGAACATTCAGTACTTC

d_gene: NA
len: 12
abundance: few
v_gene: TRBV29-1
j_gene: TRBJ2-7
CDR3aa: CSVVSPSYEQYF
CDR3nt: TGCAGCGTTGTCTCTCCTTCCTACGAGCAGTACTTC

d_gene: NA
len: 16
abundance: NA
v_gene: TRBV11-2
j_gene: TRBJ2-7
CDR3aa: CASKSVFGRSSYEQYF
CDR3nt: TGTGCCAGCAAGTCTGTCTTCGGGAGAAGCTCCTACGAGCAGTACTTC

d_gene: NA
len: 14
abundance: few
v_gene: TRBV7-2
j_gene: TRBJ2-7
CDR3aa: CASSLVPRSYEQYF
CDR3nt: TGTGCCAGCAGCTTAGTCCCCCGTTCCTACGAGCAGTACTTC

d_gene: NA
len: 20
abundance: NA
v_gene: TRBV21-1
j_gene: TRBJ2-4
CDR3aa: CASSAEGGLAGGPIKNIQYF
CDR3nt: TGTGCCAGCAGCGCGGAGGGCGGACTAGCGGGAGGGCCAATCAAAAACATTCAGTACTTC

d_gene: NA
len: 15
abundance: NA
v_gene: TRBV4-3
j_gene: TRBJ1-6
CDR3aa: CASSQDLLQDSPLHF
CDR3nt: TGCGCCAGCAGCCAAGATCTCCTGCAGGATTCACCCCTCCACTTT

d_gene: TRBD1
len: 13
abundance: few
v_gene: TRBV9
j_gene: TRBJ1-1
CDR3aa: CASSAGGQGEAFF
CDR3nt: TGTGCCAGCAGCGCCGGAGGACAGGGTGAAGCTTTCTTT

d_gene: TRBD1
len: 14
abundance: NA
v_gene: TRBV2
j_gene: TRBJ2-2
CDR3aa: CASSELQGAGELFF
CDR3nt: TGTGCCAGCAGTGAACTACAGGGGGCCGGGGAGCTGTTTTTT

d_gene: TRBD2
len: 15
abundance: NA
v_gene: TRBV5-1
j_gene: TRBJ2-7
CDR3aa: CASSLETSGTREQYF
CDR3nt: TGCGCCAGCAGCTTGGAGACTAGCGGGACTCGAGAGCAGTACTTC

d_gene: TRBD1
len: 15
abundance: NA
v_gene: TRBV3-1/TRBV3-2
j_gene: TRBJ2-6
CDR3aa: CASSDRGSGANVLTF
CDR3nt: TGTGCCAGCAGCGACAGGGGTTCTGGGGCCAACGTCCTGACTTTC